This TCR beta chain was profiled in a study of blood T cell repertoires in COVID-19. Study overall: Italy, Spain and the United States were the sources of the convalescent and acute COVID-19 samples.

Sequenced by immunoSEQ multiplex PCR; TCRdb stores in-frame clones only, minus some. This table has around 380,000 clones, about 89% appearing once. V was pared by 6 bases and J by 7 bases, with 9 bases of the junction left unmatched. The CDR3 spans 15 residues. Per the germline V gene, CDR1 is MGHRA and CDR2 is YSYEKL. The study assigned cohorts using participant-reported clinical history. The rearrangement joins TRBV4-1 to TRBJ2-1, with 10 bases matching TRBD2. The sequenced material came from PBMCs or T cells enriched from blood (not recorded which). The origin of this receptor is a man aged 25-45 years who had recovered from COVID-19. Here the CDR3 reads CASRLGLAALNEQFF. The CDR3 DNA reads TGCGCCAGCAGACTAGGACTAGCGGCCTTGAATGAGCAGTTCTTC.